The present T cell receptor beta chain was sequenced within a study of T cell changes during pregnancy in multiple sclerosis. This clone has just one count. TCRdb keeps only in-frame clones here, not all; method: immunoSEQ multiplex PCR. The sample has about 4,000 clones, over 75% seen once; the top ten hold around 15%. This TCR was sampled from a female donor in good health, enrolled as a control in a pregnancy study. The sequencing here drew on CD8+ T cells from peripheral blood mononuclear cells, taken in the first trimester of pregnancy.

The CDR3 bases are TGTGCCAGCAGTCCCTGGGAGGGAGAGAATGAAAAACTGTTTTTT. Translated, it gives CASSPWEGENEKLFF. The genes are TRBV28 and TRBJ1-4; D not resolved. V shed 5 bases and J shed 5 bases, with 15 bases lying between them. Germline lookup yields CDR1 MDHEN and CDR2 SYDVKM. The CDR3 extends over 15 amino acids. The full variable domain, in which reference TRBV28 and TRBJ1-4 provide the parts outside the CDR3, is DVKVTQSSRYLVKRTGEKVFLECVQDMDHENMFWYRQDPGLGLRLIYFSYDVKMKEKGDIPEGYSVSREKKERFSLILESASTNQTSMYLCASSPWEGENEKLFFGSGTQLSVL.